This TCR beta chain stems from a study of T cell repertoires in cytomegalovirus infection. Study-wide context: Public TCR beta signature analysis indicated the presence of both CMV infection and matching HLA type.

Germline-derived CDR1 and CDR2 are SGDLS and YYNGEE. The CDR3 loop spans 15 amino acids. V was clipped by 3 bases and J by 0 bases, with 11 bases between them. In this sample, this clonotype turned up a few times. Antigen specificity is unknown. In TCRdb, the reads were re-called with MiXCR into one record per CDR3 protein. The repertoire consists of approximately 500,000 distinct CDR3 sequences, with about 15% occurring once and the leading ten covering roughly a quarter. Study findings and constraints: Summed frequency of public TCR beta families distinguished CMV carriers with the relevant HLA. CMV-specific TCR beta clonotypes restricted by HLA-C dominated the ex vivo response.

V gene TRBV9 combines with J gene TRBJ2-3, with D possibly matching TRBD1 (6 bases). Material for sequencing was CD8+ T cells from PBMCs. The TCR originated in a human donor in good health (CMV status not recorded). Some clones in this sample may be carry-over from other donors' samples. The CDR3 region is CASSAGQHSTDTQYF. In nucleotides, the CDR3 is TGTGCCAGCAGCGCTGGACAGCATAGCACAGATACGCAGTATTTT.